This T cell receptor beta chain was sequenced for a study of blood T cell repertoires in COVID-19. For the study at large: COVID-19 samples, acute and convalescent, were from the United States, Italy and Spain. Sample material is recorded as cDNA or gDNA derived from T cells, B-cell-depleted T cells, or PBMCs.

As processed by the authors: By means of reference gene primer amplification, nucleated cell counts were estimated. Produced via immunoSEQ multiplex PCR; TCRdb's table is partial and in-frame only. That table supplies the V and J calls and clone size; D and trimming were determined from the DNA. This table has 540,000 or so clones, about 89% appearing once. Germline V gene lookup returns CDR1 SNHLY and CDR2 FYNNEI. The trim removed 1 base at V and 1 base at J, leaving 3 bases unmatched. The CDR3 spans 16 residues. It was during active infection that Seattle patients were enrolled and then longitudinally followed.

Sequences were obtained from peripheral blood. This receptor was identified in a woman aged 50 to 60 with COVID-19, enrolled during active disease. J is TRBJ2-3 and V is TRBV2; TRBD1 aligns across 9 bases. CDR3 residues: CASSEVGTGRTDTQYF. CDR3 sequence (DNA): TGTGCCAGCAGTGAAGTAGGGACAGGGCGCACAGATACGCAGTATTTT.